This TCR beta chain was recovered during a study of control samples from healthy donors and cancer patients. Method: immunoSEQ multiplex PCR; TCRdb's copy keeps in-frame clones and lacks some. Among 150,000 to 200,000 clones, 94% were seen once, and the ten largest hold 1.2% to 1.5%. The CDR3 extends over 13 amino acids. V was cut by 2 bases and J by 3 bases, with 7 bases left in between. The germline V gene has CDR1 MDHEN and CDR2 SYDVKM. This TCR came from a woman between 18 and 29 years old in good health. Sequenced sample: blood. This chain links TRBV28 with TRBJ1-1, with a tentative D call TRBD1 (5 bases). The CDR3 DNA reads TGTGCCAGCAGTTTACTCAGGGACACTGAAGCTTTCTTT. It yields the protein CASSLLRDTEAFF.